What follows is one T cell receptor beta chain and its context. The data were produced by immunoSEQ multiplex PCR, yet TCRdb's version contains in-frame clones alone and is incomplete. The table lists around 76,000 clones, around three quarters of them singletons. The record originates from a study of blood T cell repertoires in COVID-19. Germline CDR1 and CDR2: SEHNR and FQNEAQ (reference sequence). V trimming: 4 bases; J trimming: 8 bases; junction bases outside the gene matches: 9. CDR3 length equals 15 residues. V gene TRBV7-9 combines with J gene TRBJ1-3; 9 bases fit TRBD1. Material: peripheral blood. This sequence was found in a woman at least 80 years old with active or convalescent COVID-19. CDR3 DNA sequence: TGTGCCAGCAGCTCGGGACAGGGTGGTTCGGACACCATATATTTT. This translates into CASSSGQGGSDTIYF. Full variable domain (missing parts from reference TRBV7-9 and TRBJ1-3): DTGVSQNPRHKITKRGQNVTFRCDPISEHNRLYWYRQTLGQGPEFLTYFQNEAQLEKSRLLSDRFSAERPKGSFSTLEIQRTEQGDSAMYLCASSSGQGGSDTIYFGEGSWLTVV.